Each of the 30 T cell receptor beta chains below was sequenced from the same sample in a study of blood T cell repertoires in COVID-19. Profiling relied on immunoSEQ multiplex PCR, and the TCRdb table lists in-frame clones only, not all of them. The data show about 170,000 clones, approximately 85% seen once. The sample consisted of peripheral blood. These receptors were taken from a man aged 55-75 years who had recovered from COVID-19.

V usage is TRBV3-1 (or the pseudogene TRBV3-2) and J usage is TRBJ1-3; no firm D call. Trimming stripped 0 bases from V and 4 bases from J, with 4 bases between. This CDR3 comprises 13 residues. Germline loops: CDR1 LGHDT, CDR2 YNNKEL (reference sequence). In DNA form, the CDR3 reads TGTGCCAGCAGCCAAGAGGGCGGAAACACCATATATTTT. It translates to CASSQEGGNTIYF.

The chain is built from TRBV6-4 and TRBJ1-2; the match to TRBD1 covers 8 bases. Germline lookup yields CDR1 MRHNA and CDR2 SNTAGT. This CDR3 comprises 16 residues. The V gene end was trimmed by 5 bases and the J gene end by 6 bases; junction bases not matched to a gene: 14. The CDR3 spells CASSPGGGNPHNGYTF. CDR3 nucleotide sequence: TGTGCCAGCAGTCCAGGGGGCGGGAACCCCCACAATGGCTACACCTTC.

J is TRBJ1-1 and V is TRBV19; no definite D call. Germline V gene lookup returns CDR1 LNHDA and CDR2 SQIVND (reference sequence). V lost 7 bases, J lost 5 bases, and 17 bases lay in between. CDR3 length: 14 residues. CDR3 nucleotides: TGTGCCAGTAAGAGGGCCCCGGAGGAGACTGAAGCTTTCTTT. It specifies CASKRAPEETEAFF.

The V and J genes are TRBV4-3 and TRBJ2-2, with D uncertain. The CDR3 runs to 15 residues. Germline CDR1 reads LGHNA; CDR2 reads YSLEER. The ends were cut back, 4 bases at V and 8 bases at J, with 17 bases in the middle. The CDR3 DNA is TGCGCCAGCAGCCCCTCCCACAACTCTAGAGGGGAGCTGTTTTTT. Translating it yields CASSPSHNSRGELFF.

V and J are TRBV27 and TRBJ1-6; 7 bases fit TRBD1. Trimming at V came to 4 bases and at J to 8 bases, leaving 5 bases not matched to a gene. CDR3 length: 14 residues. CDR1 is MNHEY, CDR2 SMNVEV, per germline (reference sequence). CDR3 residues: CASSSRDSYSPLHF. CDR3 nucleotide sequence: TGTGCCAGCAGTTCCCGGGACAGCTATTCACCCCTCCACTTT.

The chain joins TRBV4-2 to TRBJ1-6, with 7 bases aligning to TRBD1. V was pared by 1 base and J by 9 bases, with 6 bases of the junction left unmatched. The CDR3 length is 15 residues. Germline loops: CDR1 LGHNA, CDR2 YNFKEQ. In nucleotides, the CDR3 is TGTGCCAGCAGCCAAGTGAGGACAGGCGGTTCACCCCTCCACTTT. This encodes CASSQVRTGGSPLHF.

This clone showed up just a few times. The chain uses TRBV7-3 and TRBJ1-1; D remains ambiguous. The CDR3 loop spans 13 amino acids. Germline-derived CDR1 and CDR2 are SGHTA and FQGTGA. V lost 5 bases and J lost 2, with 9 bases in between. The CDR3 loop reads CASSISPNTEAFF. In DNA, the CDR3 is TGTGCCAGCAGCATTTCCCCAAACACTGAAGCTTTCTTT.

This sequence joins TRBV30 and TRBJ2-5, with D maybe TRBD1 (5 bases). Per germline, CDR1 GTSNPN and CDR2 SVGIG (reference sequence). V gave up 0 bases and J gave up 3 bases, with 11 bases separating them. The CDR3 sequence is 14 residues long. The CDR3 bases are TGTGCCTGGAGTGTTGGGCAGGGTAAAGAGACCCAGTACTTC. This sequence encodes CAWSVGQGKETQYF.

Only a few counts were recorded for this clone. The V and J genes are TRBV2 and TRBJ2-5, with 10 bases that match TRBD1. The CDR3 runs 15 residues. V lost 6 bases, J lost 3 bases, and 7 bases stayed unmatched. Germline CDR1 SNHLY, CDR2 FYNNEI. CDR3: CASRDRGLAKETQYF. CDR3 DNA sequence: TGTGCCAGCAGAGACAGGGGGCTCGCTAAAGAGACCCAGTACTTC.

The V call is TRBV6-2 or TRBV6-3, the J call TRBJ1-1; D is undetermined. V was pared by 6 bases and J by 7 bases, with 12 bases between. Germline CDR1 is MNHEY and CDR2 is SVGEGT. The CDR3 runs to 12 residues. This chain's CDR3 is CASSPRADEAFF. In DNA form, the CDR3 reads TGTGCCAGCAGCCCGAGGGCCGATGAAGCTTTCTTT.

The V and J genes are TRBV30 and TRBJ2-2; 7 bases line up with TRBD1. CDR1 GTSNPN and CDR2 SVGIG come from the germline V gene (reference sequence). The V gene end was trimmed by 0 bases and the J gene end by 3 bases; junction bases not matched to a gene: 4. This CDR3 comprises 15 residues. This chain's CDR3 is CAWSVPTGDTGELFF. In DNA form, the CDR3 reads TGTGCCTGGAGTGTACCCACAGGGGACACCGGGGAGCTGTTTTTT.

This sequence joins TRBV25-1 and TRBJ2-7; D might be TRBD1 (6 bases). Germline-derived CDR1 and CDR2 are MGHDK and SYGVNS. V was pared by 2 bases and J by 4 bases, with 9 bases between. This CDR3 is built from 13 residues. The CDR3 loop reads CASSEVGQYEQYF. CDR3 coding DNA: TGTGCCAGCAGTGAAGTAGGACAGTACGAGCAGTACTTC.

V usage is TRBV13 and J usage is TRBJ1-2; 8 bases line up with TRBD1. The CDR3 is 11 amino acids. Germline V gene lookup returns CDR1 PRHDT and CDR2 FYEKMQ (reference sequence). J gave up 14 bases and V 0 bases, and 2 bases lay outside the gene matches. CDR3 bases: TGTGCCAGCAGCTTAGGGGACAGGGCGACCTTC. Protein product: CASSLGDRATF.

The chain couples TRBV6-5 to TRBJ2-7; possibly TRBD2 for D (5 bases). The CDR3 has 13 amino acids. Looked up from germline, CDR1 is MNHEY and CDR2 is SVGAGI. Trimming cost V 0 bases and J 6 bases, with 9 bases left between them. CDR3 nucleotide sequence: TGTGCCAGCAGTTACTCCCTCGGGGTCGAGCAGTACTTC. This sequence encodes CASSYSLGVEQYF.

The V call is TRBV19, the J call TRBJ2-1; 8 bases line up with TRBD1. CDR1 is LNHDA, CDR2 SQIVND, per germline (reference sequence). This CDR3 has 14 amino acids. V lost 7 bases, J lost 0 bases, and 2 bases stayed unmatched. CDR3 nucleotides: TGTGCCAGTACCGACAGGGGCTCCTACAATGAGCAGTTCTTC. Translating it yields CASTDRGSYNEQFF.

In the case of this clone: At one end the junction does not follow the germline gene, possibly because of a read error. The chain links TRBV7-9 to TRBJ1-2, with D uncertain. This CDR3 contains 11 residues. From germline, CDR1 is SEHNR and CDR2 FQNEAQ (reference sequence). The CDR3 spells CASSLKAGSTF. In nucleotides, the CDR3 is TGTGCCAGCAGCTTAAAAGCAGGCTCCACCTTC.

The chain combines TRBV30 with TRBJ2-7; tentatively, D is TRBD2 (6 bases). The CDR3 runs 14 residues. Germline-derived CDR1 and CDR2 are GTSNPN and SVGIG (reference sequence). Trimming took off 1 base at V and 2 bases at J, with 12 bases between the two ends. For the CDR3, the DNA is TGTGCCTGGAGTGGGGGAGGAGGGACCTACGAGCAGTACTTC. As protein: CAWSGGGGTYEQYF.

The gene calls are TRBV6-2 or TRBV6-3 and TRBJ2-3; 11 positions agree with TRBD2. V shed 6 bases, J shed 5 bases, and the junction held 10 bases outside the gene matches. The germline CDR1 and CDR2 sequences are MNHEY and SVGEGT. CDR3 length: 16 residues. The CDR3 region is CASSLSTSGVGDTQYF. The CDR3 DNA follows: TGTGCCAGCAGCCTATCGACTAGCGGGGTCGGAGATACGCAGTATTTT.

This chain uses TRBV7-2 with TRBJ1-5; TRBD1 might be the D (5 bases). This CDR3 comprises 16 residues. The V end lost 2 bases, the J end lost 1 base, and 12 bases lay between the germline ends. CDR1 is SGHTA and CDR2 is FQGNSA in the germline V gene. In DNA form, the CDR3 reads TGTGCCAGCAGCTTACTCGGGGGTTTGAGCAATCAGCCCCAGCATTTT. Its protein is CASSLLGGLSNQPQHF.

The CDR3 loop is CASSLSAGTGATEAFF. The CDR3 DNA sequence: TGTGCCAGCAGCTTATCGGCCGGGACAGGGGCCACTGAAGCTTTCTTT. The gene calls are TRBV11-2 and TRBJ1-1; TRBD1 aligns across 10 bases. Germline lookup yields CDR1 SGHAT and CDR2 FQNNGV. The V gene end was trimmed by 2 bases and the J gene end by 4 bases; junction bases not matched to a gene: 7. The CDR3 spans 16 residues. Together with reference TRBV11-2 and TRBJ1-1, the CDR3 gives the full variable domain: EAGVAQSPRYKIIEKRQSVAFWCNPISGHATLYWYQQILGQGPKLLIQFQNNGVVDDSQLPKDRFSAERLKGVDSTLKIQPAKLEDSAVYLCASSLSAGTGATEAFFGQGTRLTVV.

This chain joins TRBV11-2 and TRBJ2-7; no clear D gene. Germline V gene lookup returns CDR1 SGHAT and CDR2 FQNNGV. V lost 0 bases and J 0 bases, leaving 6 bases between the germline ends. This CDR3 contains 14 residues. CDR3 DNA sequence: TGTGCCAGCAGCTTAGATAGCTACTCCTACGAGCAGTACTTC. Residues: CASSLDSYSYEQYF.

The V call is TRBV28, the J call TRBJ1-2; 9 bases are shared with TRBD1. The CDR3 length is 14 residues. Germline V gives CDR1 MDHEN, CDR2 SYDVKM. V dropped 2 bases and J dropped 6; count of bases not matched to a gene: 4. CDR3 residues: CASSLTDRGNGYTF. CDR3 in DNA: TGTGCCAGCAGTTTAACAGACAGGGGGAATGGCTACACCTTC.

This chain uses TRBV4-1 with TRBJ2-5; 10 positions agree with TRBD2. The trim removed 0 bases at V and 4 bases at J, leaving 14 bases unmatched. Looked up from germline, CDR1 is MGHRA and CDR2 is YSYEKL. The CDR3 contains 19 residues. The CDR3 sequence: CASSQERPAGGRWGETQYF. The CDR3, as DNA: TGCGCCAGCAGCCAAGAACGTCCAGCGGGGGGGCGGTGGGGAGAGACCCAGTACTTC.

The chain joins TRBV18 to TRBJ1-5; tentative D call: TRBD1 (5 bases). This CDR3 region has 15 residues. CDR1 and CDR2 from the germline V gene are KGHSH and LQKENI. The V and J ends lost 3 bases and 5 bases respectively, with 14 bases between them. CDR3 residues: CASSPGLPRDQPQHF. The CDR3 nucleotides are TGTGCCAGCTCACCGGGACTGCCGAGGGATCAGCCCCAGCATTTT.

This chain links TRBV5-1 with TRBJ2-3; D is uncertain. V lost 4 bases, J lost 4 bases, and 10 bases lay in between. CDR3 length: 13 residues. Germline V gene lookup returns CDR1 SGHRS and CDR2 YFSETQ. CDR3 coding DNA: TGCGCCAGCAGCATCACCAGTTCAGATACGCAGTATTTT. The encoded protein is CASSITSSDTQYF.

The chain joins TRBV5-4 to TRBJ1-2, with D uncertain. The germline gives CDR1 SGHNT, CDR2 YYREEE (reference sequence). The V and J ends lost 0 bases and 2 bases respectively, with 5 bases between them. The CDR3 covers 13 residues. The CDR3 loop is CASSLGQNYGYTF. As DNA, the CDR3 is TGTGCCAGCAGCTTGGGCCAGAACTATGGCTACACCTTC.

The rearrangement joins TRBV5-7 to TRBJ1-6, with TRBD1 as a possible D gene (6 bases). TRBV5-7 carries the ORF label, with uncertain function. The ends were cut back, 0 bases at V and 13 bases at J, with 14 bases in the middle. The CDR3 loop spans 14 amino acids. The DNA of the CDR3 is TGTGCCAGCAGCTTGGCCCTACAGGGCTCCCCCCTCCACTTT. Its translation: CASSLALQGSPLHF.

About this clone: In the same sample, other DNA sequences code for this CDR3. The CDR3 DNA reads as TGTGCCAGTAGTATCGGACAGGCTAACACTGAAGCTTTCTTT. This encodes CASSIGQANTEAFF. The V call is TRBV19, the J call TRBJ1-1; TRBD1 matches 7 bases. V was clipped by 3 bases and J by 2 bases; unmatched bases: 3. CDR1 LNHDA and CDR2 SQIVND come from the germline V gene (reference sequence). The CDR3 is made up of 14 amino acids.

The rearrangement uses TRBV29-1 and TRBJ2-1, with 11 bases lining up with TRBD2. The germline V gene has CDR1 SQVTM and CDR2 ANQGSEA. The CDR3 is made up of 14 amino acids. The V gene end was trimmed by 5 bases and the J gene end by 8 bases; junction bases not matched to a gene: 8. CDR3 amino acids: CSVTGLAVFDEQFF. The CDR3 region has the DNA TGCAGCGTTACGGGACTAGCGGTTTTCGATGAGCAGTTCTTC.

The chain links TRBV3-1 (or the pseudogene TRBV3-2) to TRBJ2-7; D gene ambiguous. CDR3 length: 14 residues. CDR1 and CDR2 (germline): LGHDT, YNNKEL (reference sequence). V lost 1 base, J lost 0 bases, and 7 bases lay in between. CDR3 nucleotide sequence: TGTGCCAGCAGCCAAGTTTTCAGCTCCTACGAGCAGTACTTC. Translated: CASSQVFSSYEQYF.